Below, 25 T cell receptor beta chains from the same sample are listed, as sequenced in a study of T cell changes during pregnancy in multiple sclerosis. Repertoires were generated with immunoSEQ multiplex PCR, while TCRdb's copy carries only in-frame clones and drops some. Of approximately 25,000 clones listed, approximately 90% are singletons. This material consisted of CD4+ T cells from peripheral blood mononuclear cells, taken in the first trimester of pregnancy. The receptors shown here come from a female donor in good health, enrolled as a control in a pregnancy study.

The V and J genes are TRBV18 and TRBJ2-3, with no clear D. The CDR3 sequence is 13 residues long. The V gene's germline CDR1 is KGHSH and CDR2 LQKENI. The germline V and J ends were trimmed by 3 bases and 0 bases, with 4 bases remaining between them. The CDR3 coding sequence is TGTGCCAGCTCACCCTCTAGCACAGATACGCAGTATTTT. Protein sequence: CASSPSSTDTQYF.

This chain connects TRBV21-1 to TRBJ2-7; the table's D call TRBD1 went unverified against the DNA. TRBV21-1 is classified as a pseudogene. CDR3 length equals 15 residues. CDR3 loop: CARTETDRAPYEQYF. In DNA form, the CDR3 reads TGTGCCAGAACTGAGACGGACAGGGCCCCCTACGAGCAGTACTTC.

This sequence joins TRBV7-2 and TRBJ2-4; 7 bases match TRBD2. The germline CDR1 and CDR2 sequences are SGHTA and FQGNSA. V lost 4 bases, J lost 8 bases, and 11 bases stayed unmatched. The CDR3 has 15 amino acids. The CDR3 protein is CASSWGGIKSDIQYF. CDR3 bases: TGTGCCAGCAGCTGGGGGGGGATCAAAAGCGACATTCAGTACTTC.

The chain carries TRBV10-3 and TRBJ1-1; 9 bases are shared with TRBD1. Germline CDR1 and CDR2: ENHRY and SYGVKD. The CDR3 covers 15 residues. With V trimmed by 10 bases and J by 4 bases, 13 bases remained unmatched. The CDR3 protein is CATYPGRQGGTEAFF. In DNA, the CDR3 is TGTGCCACCTACCCCGGTCGACAGGGGGGCACTGAAGCTTTCTTT.

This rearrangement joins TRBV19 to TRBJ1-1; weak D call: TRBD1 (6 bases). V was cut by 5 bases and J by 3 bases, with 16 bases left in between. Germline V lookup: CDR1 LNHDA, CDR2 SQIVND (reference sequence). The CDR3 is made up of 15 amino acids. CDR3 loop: CASSPRAGEYTEAFF. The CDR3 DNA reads TGTGCCAGTAGTCCCCGAGCAGGGGAATACACTGAAGCTTTCTTT.

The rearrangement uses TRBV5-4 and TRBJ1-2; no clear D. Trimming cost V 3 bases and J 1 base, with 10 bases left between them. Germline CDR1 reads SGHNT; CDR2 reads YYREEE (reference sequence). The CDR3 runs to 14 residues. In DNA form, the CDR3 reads TGTGCCAGCAGCTCTATAACAGATAACTATGGCTACACCTTC. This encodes CASSSITDNYGYTF. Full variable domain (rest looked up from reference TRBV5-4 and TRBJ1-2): ETGVTQSPTHLIKTRGQQVTLRCSSQSGHNTVSWYQQALGQGPQFIFQYYREEENGRGNFPPRFSGLQFPNYSSELNVNALELDDSALYLCASSSITDNYGYTFGSGTRLTVV.

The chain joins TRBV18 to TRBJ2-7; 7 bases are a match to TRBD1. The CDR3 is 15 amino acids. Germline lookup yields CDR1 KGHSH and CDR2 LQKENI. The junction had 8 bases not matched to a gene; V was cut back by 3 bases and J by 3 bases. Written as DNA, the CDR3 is TGTGCCAGCTCACCCCCTTCGGGACAGCTCTACGAGCAGTACTTC. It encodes CASSPPSGQLYEQYF.

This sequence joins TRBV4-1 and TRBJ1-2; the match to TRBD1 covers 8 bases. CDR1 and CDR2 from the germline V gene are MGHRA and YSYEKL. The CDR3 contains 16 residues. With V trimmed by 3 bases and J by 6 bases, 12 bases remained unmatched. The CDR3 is CASSHQRTGNVNGYTF. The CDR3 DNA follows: TGCGCCAGCAGCCACCAAAGGACAGGGAATGTGAATGGCTACACCTTC.

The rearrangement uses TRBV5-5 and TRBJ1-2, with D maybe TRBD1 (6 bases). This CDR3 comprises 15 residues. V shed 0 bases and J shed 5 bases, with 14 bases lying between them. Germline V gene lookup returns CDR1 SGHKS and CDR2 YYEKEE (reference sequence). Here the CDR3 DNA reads TGTGCCAGCAGCTTGGACGGGAACAGGGAGTATGGCTACACCTTC. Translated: CASSLDGNREYGYTF.

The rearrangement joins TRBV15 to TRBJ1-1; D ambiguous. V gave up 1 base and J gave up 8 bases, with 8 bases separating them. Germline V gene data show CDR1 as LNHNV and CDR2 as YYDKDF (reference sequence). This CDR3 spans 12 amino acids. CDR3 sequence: CATSRGTVEAFF. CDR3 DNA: TGTGCCACCAGCAGAGGCACGGTGGAAGCTTTCTTT.

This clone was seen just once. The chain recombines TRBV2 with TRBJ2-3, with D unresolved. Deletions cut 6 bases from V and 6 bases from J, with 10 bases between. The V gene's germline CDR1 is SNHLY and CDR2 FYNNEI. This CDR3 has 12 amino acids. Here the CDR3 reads CASRLLLDTQYF. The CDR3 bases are TGTGCCAGCAGGTTGTTACTGGATACGCAGTATTTT.

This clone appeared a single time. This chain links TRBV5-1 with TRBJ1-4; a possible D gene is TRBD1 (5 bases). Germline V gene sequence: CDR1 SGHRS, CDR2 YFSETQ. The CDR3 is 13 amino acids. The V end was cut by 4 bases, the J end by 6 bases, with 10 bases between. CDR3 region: CASSRGLDEKLFF. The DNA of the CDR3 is TGCGCCAGCAGCAGGGGCCTAGATGAAAAACTGTTTTTT.

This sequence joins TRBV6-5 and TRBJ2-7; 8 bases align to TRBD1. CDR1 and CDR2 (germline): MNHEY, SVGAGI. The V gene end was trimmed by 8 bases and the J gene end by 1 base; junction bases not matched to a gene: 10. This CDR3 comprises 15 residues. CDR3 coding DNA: TGTGCCAGCTTTAGGAGACAGGGGATTTCCTACGAGCAGTACTTC. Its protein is CASFRRQGISYEQYF.

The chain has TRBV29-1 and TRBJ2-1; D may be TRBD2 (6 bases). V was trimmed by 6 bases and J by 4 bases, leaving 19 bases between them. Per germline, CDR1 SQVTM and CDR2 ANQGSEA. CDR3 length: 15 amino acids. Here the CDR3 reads CSVPHRDFRYNEQFF. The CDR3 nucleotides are TGCAGCGTCCCTCACCGGGACTTCAGATACAATGAGCAGTTCTTC.

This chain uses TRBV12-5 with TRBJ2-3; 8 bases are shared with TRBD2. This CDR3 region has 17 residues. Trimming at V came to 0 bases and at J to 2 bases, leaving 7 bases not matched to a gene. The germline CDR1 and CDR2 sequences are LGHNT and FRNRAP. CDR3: CASGLVLGGGSTDTQYF. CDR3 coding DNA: TGTGCTAGTGGTTTGGTACTGGGCGGGGGGTCCACAGATACGCAGTATTTT.

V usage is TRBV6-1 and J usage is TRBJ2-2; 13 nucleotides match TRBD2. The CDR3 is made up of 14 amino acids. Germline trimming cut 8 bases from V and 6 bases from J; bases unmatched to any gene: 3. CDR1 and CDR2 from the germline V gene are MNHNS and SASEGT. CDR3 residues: CASEGTSGAGELFF. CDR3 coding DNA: TGTGCCAGCGAGGGGACTAGCGGGGCCGGGGAGCTGTTTTTT.

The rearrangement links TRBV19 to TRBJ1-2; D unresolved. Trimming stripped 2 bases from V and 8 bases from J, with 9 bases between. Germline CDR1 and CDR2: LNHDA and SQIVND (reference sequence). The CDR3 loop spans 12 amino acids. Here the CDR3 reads CASSISLGGYTF. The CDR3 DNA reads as TGTGCCAGTAGTATATCCCTAGGAGGCTACACCTTC.

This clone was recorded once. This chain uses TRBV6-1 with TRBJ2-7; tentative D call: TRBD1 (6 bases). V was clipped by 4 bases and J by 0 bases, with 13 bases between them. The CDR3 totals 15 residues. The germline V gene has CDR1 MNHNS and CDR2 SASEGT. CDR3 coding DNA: TGTGCCAGCAGTGCCAGGACAGCGGTCTCCTACGAGCAGTACTTC. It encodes CASSARTAVSYEQYF.

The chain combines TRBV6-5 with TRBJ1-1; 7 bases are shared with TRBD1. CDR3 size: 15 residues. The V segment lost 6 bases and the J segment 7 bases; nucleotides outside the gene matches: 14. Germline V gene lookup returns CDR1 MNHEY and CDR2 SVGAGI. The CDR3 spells CASSKPGQHAFEAFF. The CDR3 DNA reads TGTGCCAGCAGCAAACCGGGACAGCATGCCTTTGAAGCTTTCTTT.

The DNA for the CDR3 is TGTGCCAGCAGTGGGTCGGCCGTCGGGACCGGGGAGCTGTTTTTT. This sequence encodes CASSGSAVGTGELFF. This chain connects TRBV6-1 to TRBJ2-2, with D hard to call. This CDR3 comprises 15 residues. Trimming cost V 4 bases and J 5 bases, with 14 bases left between them. Germline loops: CDR1 MNHNS, CDR2 SASEGT.

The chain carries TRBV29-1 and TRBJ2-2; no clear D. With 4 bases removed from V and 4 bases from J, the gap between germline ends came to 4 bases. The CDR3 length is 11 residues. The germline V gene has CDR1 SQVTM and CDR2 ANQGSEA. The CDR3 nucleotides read TGCAGCGTTGCGGGCACCGGGGAGCTGTTTTTT. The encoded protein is CSVAGTGELFF.

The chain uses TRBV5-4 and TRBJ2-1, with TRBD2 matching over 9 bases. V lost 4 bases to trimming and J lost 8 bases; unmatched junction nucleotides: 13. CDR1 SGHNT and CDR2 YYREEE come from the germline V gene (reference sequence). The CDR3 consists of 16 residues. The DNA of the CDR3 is TGTGCCAGCAGCACACCCAATAGCGGGAGCGGAGATGAGCAGTTCTTC. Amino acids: CASSTPNSGSGDEQFF.

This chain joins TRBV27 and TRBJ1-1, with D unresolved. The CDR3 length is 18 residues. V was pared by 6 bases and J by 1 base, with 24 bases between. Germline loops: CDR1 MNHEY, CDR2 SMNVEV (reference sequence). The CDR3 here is CASRRYRGRLEANTEAFF. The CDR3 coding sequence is TGTGCCAGCAGACGTTATCGCGGCCGATTGGAGGCGAACACTGAAGCTTTCTTT.

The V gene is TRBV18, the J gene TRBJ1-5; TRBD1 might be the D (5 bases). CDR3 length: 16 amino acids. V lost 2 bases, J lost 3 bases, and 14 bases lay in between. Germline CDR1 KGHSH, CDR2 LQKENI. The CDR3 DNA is TGTGCCAGCTCACCAACTCGGGGGGGTTACAATCAGCCCCAGCATTTT. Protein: CASSPTRGGYNQPQHF.

The CDR3 loop reads CASSLGQSTDTQYF. The CDR3 bases are TGTGCCAGCAGCCTCGGACAGAGCACAGATACGCAGTATTTT. The rearrangement joins TRBV7-8 to TRBJ2-3; D possibly corresponds to TRBD1 (6 bases). CDR3 length: 14 residues. The germline V gene encodes CDR1 SGHVS and CDR2 FQNEAQ. V lost 5 bases and J lost 0, with 9 bases in between.